This T cell receptor (beta chain) is drawn from a study of vaccination effects on CD4 cells after COVID-19. Study-wide points: Infection- and vaccine-induced clones contracted markedly late after vaccination. The vaccine-induced clones of healthy vaccinees included only 1 of 255 that cross-reacted with common cold coronaviruses.

Antigen-specific CD4+ T cell clonotypes were called by their expansion after viral peptide-pool culture in ViraFEST. Investigators separated out CD4+ T cells once 10 days of culture had passed. Nobody among the vaccine recipients had prior SARS-CoV-2 infection (nucleocapsid antibodies were negative). The culture medium for 2 million or so PBMC per well included about 9.2 IU/ml IL-2 and about 10 ug/ml peptides. Replacing half the medium with IL-2 medium was done on days 3 and 7. Concerning this clone: Its antigen is unknown.

The protocol was immunoSEQ multiplex PCR, while the TCRdb copy is restricted to in-frame clones and leaves out a portion. The table includes tens of thousands of clones, roughly 70% detected once. With 3 bases clipped from V and 7 bases from J, the junction kept 6 bases outside the gene matches. Germline V gives CDR1 KGHSH, CDR2 LQKENI. This CDR3 is built from 15 residues. The rearrangement links TRBV18 to TRBJ1-2; 12 nucleotides match TRBD1. The sequences come from CD4+ T cells from PBMCs cultured with HCoV-OC43 spike peptides, collected before COVID-19 vaccination. Documented subset: HCoV-OC43 spike overlapping peptide pool stimulation. This TCR was recovered from a human donor who received a COVID-19 vaccine. The CDR3 region has the DNA TGTGCCAGCTCACCTGCCGGGACAGGGGGCCTTGGCTACACCTTC. Its translation is CASSPAGTGGLGYTF.